The clone carrying this T cell receptor beta chain was recorded a few times. Its antigen remains unidentified. The data were obtained in a study of metastatic and nonmetastatic thyroid tumors. Overall study context: Repertoires were compared across blood and tumor or nodule tissue from malignant and benign thyroid patients.

In the authors' workflow: A distant-metastasis classifier for papillary thyroid cancer was built using CDR3 differences across clinicopathological groups. MiXCR reprocessed the PCR reads for TCRdb. The V and J calls and clone size are TCRdb's, not the authors'. The sample lists tens of thousands of clones, less than 20% occurring once. Study-level results: Malignant tumors reportedly showed significantly higher TCR beta diversity than benign nodules in both blood and tumor.

Trimming shortened V by 2 bases and J by 0 bases, and 11 bases separated the two germline ends. The CDR3 length is 17 residues. The germline CDR1 and CDR2 sequences are KGHSH and LQKENI. Each patient came to thyroid surgery without any prior treatment (of any kind). The gene calls are TRBV18 and TRBJ1-6; no reliable D call. This clonotype was obtained from a female donor with papillary thyroid cancer or a benign thyroid nodule (not recorded which). Some clones in this sample may be carry-over from other donors' samples. The sample taken for sequencing was blood. CDR3 sequence (DNA): TGTGCCAGCTCACCAACAGCCCCAAGCTCCTATAATTCACCCCTCCACTTT. It is translated as CASSPTAPSSYNSPLHF.